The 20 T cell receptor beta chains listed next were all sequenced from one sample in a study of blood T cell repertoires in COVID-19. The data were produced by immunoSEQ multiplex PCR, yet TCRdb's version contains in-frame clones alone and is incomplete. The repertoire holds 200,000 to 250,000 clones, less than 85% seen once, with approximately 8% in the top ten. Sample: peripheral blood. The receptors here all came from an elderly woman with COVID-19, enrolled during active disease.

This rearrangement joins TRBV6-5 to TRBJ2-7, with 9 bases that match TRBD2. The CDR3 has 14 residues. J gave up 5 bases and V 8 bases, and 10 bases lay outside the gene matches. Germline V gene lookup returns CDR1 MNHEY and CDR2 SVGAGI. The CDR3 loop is CASLGLAGGHEQYF. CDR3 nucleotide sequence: TGTGCCAGCCTGGGGCTGGCGGGAGGGCACGAGCAGTACTTC.

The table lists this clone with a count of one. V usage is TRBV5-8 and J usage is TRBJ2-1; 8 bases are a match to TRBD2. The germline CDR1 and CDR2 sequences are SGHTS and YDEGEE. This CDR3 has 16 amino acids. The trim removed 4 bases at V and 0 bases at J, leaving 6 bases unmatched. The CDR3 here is CASSLFRGGSYNEQFF. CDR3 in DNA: TGTGCCAGCAGCCTATTCCGGGGGGGCTCCTACAATGAGCAGTTCTTC. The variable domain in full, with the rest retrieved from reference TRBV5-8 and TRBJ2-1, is EAGVTQSPTHLIKTRGQQATLRCSPISGHTSVYWYQQALGLGLQFLLWYDEGEERNRGNFPPRFSGRQFPNYSSELNVNALELEDSALYLCASSLFRGGSYNEQFFGPGTRLTVL.

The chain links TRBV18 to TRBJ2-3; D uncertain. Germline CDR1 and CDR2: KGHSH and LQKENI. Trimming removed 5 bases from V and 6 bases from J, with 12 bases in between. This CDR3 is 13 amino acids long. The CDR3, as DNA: TGTGCCAGCTCAGGTCCAGGCTCGGATACGCAGTATTTT. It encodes CASSGPGSDTQYF.

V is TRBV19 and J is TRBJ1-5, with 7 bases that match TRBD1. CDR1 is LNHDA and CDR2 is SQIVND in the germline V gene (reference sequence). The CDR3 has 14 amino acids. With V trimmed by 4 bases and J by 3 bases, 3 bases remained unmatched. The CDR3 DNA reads TGTGCCAGTAGTAGACAGGGAAACAATCAGCCCCAGCATTTT. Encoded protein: CASSRQGNNQPQHF. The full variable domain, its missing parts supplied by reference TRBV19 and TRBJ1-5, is DGGITQSPKYLFRKEGQNVTLSCEQNLNHDAMYWYRQDPGQGLRLIYYSQIVNDFQKGDIAEGYSVSREKKESFPLTVTSAQKNPTAFYLCASSRQGNNQPQHFGDGTRLSIL.

The CDR3 region is CASSPLTSPSGLFF. CDR3 bases: TGTGCCAGCTCACCCCTGACATCGCCCTCCGGACTGTTTTTT. J is TRBJ1-4 and V is TRBV18; D not resolved. This CDR3 contains 14 residues. Per the germline V gene, CDR1 is KGHSH and CDR2 is LQKENI. The V end was cut by 3 bases, the J end by 13 bases, with 18 bases between.

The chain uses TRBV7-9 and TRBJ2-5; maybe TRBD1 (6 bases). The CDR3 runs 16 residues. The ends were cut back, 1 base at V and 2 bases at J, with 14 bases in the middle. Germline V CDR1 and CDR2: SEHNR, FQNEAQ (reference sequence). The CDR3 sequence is CASSLEVTGKQETQYF. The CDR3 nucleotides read TGTGCCAGCAGCTTAGAGGTGACAGGAAAACAAGAGACCCAGTACTTC.

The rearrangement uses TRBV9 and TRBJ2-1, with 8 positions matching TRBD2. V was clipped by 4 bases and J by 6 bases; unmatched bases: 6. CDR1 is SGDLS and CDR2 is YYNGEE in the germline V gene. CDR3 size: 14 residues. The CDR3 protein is CASSPRTSLNEQFF. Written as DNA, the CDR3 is TGTGCCAGCAGCCCCCGGACTAGCCTCAATGAGCAGTTCTTC.

CDR3 nucleotides: TGCGCCAGCAGCCTGGGGTCTAGGGGTCAGAACACTGAAGCTTTCTTT. It translates to CASSLGSRGQNTEAFF. The gene calls are TRBV5-1 and TRBJ1-1; weak D call: TRBD1 (5 bases). CDR1 is SGHRS and CDR2 is YFSETQ in the germline V gene. CDR3 length: 16 residues. Trimming removed 4 bases from V and 1 base from J, with 17 bases in between.

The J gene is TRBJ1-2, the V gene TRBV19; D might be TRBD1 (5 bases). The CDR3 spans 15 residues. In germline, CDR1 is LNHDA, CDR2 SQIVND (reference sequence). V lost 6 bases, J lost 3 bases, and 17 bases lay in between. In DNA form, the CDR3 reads TGTGCCAGTAGCTCAGGTCCGGGAGGGGACTATGGCTACACCTTC. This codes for CASSSGPGGDYGYTF.

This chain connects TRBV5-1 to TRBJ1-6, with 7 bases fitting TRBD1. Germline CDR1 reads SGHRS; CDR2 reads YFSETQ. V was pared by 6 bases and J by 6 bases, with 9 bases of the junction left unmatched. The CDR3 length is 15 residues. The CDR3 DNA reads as TGCGCCAGCACGGTGACAGGGTTGGGTAATTCACCCCTCCACTTT. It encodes CASTVTGLGNSPLHF.

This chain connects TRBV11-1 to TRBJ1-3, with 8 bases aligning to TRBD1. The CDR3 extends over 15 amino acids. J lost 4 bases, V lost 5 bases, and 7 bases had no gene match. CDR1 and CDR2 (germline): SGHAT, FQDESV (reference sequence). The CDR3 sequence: CASSTATGDGNTIYF. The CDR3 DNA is TGTGCCAGCAGCACAGCGACAGGGGACGGAAACACCATATATTTT. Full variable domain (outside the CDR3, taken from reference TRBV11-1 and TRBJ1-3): EAEVAQSPRYKITEKSQAVAFWCDPISGHATLYWYRQILGQGPELLVQFQDESVVDDSQLPKDRFSAERLKGVDSTLKIQPAELGDSAMYLCASSTATGDGNTIYFGEGSWLTVV.

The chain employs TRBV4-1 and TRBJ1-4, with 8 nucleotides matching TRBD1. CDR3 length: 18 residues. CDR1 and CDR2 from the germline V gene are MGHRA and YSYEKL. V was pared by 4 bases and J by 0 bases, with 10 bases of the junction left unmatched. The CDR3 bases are TGCGCCAGCAGCCCCGACAGGGGAAGGGGGACAACTAATGAAAAACTGTTTTTT. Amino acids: CASSPDRGRGTTNEKLFF.

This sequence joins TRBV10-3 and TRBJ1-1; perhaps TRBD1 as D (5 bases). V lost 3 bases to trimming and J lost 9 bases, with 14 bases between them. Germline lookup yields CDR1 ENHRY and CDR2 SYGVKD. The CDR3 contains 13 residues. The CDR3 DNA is TGTGCCATCAGTGAAGGAGGGGAGTCTAAAGCTTTCTTT. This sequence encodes CAISEGGESKAFF.

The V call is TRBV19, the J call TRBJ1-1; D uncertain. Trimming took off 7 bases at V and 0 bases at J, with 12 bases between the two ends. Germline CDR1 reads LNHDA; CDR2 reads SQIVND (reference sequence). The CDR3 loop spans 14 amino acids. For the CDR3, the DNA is TGTGCCAGTAAGAGAGGTTCCGTGAACACTGAAGCTTTCTTT. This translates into CASKRGSVNTEAFF. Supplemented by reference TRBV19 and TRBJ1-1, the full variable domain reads DGGITQSPKYLFRKEGQNVTLSCEQNLNHDAMYWYRQDPGQGLRLIYYSQIVNDFQKGDIAEGYSVSREKKESFPLTVTSAQKNPTAFYLCASKRGSVNTEAFFGQGTRLTVV.

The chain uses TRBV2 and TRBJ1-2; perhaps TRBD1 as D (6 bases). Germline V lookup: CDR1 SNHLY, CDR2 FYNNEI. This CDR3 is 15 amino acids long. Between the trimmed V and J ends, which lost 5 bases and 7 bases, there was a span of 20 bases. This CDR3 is CASSPLQGAARGYTF. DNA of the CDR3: TGTGCCAGCAGTCCCTTACAGGGAGCTGCCCGTGGCTACACCTTC. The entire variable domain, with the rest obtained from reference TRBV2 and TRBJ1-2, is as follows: EPEVTQTPSHQVTQMGQEVILRCVPISNHLYFYWYRQILGQKVEFLVSFYNNEISEKSEIFDDQFSVERPDGSNFTLKIRSTKLEDSAMYFCASSPLQGAARGYTFGSGTRLTVV.

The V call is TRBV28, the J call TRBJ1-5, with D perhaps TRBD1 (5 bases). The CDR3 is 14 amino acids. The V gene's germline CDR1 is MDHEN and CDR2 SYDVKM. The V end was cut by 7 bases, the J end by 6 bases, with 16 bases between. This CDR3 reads CASIGHPTVQPQHF. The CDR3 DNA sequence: TGTGCCAGCATCGGACACCCCACGGTTCAGCCCCAGCATTTT.

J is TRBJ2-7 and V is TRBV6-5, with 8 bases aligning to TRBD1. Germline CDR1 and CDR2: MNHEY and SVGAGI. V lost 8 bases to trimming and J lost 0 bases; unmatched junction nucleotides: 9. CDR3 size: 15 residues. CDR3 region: CASLGQGGSSYEQYF. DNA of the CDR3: TGTGCCAGCCTTGGACAGGGCGGAAGCTCCTACGAGCAGTACTTC.

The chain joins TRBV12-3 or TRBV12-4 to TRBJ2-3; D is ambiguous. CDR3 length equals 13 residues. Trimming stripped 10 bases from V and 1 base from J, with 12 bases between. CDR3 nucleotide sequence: TGTGCCACGAGGCCCTCTGGCACAGATACGCAGTATTTT. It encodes CATRPSGTDTQYF.

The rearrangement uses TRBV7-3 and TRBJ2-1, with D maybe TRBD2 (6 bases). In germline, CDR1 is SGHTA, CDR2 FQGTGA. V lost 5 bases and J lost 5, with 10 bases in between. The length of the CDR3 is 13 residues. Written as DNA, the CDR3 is TGTGCCAGCAGCCGCGGGGCAGACAATGAGCAGTTCTTC. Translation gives CASSRGADNEQFF.

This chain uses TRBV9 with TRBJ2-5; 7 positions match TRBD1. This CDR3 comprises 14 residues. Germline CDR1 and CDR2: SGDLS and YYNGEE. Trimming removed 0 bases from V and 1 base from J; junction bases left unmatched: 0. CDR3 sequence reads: CASSVDRGQETQYF. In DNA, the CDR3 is TGTGCCAGCAGCGTAGACAGGGGCCAAGAGACCCAGTACTTC.